This TCR beta chain comes out of a study of T cells after yellow fever vaccination. Whole-study context: Preparation of fractions with low cell numbers was performed using SMART-Seq v4 Ultra Low Input. Study conclusions and caveats: The study noted that FACS-sorted repertoires could contain abundant clonotypes contaminating from the bulk population. A limited proportion of clonotypes was detected within both the CD4 and CD8 compartments.

V shed 5 bases, J shed 1 base, and the junction held 10 bases outside the gene matches. This CDR3 has 17 residues. A universal primer site and UMIs were added as TCR cDNA was made by 5'RACE template switching. TCRdb fed the 5' RACE reads into MiXCR, producing one record per CDR3 protein. The data hold 110,000 to 150,000 distinct CDR3 sequences, with about 7% observed a single time. This clonotype was observed at least ten times. The antigen is unknown. Sequences were derived from CD4+ T cells sorted from PBMCs, sampled 10 days after the yellow fever booster vaccination. The chain couples TRBV23-1 to TRBJ2-1; TRBD1 matches 8 bases. TRBV23-1 is reported as an ORF; its role is uncertain. This receptor was identified in a man under 40 who received the YFV17D yellow fever vaccine. CDR3 region: CASSNLTGAISYNEQFF. For the CDR3, the DNA is TGCGCCAGCAGTAACCTGACAGGGGCTATTTCCTACAATGAGCAGTTCTTC.